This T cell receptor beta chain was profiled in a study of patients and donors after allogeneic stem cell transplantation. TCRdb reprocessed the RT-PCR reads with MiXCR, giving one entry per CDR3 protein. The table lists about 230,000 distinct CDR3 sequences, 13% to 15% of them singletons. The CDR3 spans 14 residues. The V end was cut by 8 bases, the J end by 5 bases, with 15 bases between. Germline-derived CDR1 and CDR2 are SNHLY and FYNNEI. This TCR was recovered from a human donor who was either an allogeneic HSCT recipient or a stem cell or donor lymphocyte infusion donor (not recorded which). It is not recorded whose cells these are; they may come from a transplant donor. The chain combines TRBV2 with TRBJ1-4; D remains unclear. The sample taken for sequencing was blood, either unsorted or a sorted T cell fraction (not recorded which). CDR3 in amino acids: CASFLGRTNEKLFF. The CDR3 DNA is TGTGCCAGCTTCCTTGGCAGGACGAATGAAAAACTGTTTTTT.